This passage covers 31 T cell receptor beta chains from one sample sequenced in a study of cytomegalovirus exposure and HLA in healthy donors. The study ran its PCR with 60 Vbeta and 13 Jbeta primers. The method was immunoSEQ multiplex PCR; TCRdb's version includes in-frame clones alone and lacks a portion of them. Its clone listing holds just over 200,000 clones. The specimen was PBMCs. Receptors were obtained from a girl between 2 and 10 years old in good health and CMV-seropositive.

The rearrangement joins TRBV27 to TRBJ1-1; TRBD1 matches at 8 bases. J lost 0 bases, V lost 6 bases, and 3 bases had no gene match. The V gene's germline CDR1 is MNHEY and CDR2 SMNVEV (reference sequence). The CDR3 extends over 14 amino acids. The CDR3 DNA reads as TGTGCCAGCAGCCAGGGGGCTTTGAACACTGAAGCTTTCTTT. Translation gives CASSQGALNTEAFF.

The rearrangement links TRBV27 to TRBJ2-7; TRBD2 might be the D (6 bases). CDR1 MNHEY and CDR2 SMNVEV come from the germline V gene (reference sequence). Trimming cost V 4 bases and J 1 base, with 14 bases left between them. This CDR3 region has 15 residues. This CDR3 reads CASSSAGTPSYEQYF. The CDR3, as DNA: TGTGCCAGCAGTTCAGCCGGGACTCCGTCCTACGAGCAGTACTTC.

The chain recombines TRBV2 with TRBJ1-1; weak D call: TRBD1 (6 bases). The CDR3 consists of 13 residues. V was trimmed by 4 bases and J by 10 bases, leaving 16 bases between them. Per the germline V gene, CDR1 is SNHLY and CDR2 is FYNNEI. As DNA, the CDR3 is TGTGCCAGCAGTGCCTCCGTGGGACAAGTAGCTTTCTTT. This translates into CASSASVGQVAFF.

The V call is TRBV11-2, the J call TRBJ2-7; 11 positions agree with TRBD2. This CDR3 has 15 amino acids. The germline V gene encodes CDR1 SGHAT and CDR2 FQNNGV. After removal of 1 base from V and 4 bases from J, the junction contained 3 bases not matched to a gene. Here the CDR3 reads CASSLVAGGSYEQYF. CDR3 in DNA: TGTGCCAGCAGCTTAGTAGCGGGAGGGTCTTACGAGCAGTACTTC.

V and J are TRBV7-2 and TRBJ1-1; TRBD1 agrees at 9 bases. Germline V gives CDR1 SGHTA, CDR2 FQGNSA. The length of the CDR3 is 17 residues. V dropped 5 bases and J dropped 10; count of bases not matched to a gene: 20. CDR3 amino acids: CASSPHPRDRVLLRAFF. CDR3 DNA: TGTGCCAGCAGCCCCCACCCGCGGGACAGGGTGTTATTGCGAGCTTTCTTT.

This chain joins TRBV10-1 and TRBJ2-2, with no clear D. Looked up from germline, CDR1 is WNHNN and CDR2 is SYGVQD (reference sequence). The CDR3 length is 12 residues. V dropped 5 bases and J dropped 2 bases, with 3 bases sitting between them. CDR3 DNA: TGCGCCAGCAGTCTAAACACCGGGGAGCTGTTTTTT. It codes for CASSLNTGELFF.

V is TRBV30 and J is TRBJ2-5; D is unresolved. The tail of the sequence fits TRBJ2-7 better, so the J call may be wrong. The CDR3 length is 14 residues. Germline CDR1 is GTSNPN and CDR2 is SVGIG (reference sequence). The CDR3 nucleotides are TGTGCCTGGAGTGAGTCGAGAACTCGTTACGAGCAGTACTTC. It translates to CAWSESRTRYEQYF.

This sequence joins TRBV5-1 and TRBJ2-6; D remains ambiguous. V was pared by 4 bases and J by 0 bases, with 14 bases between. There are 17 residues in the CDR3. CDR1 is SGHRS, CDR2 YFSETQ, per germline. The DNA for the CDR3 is TGCGCCAGCAGCGGCGGCCTAACCACCTCTGGGGCCAACGTCCTGACTTTC. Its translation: CASSGGLTTSGANVLTF. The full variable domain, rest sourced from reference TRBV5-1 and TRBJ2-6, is KAGVTQTPRYLIKTRGQQVTLSCSPISGHRSVSWYQQTPGQGLQFLFEYFSETQRNKGNFPGRFSGRQFSNSRSEMNVSTLELGDSALYLCASSGGLTTSGANVLTFGAGSRLTVL.

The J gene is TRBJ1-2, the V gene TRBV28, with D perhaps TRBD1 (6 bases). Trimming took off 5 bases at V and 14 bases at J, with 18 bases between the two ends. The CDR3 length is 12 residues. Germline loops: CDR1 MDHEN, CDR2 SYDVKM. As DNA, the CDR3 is TGTGCCAGCAGTCCCCCTGTGGGGGCGAGGACCTTC. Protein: CASSPPVGARTF.

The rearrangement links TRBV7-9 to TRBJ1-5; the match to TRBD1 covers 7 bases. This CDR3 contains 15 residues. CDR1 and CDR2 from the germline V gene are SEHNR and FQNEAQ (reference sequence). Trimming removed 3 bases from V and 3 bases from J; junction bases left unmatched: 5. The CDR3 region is CASSLTGTSNQPQHF. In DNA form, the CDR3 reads TGTGCCAGCAGCTTGACAGGGACCTCCAATCAGCCCCAGCATTTT.

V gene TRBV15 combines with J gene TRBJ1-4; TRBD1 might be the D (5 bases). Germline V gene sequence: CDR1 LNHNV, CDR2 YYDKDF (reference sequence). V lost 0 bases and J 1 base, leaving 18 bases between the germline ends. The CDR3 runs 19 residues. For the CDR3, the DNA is TGTGCCACCAGCAGAGATGAAGTCGGGGGTTCCGTAACTAATGAAAAACTGTTTTTT. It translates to CATSRDEVGGSVTNEKLFF. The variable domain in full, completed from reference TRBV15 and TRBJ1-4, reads DAMVIQNPRYQVTQFGKPVTLSCSQTLNHNVMYWYQQKSSQAPKLLFHYYDKDFNNEADTPDNFQSRRPNTSFCFLDIRSPGLGDTAMYLCATSRDEVGGSVTNEKLFFGSGTQLSVL.

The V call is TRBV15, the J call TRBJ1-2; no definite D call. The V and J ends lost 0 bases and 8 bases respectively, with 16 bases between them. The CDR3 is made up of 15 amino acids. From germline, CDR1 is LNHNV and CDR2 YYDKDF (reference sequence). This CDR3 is CATSRERSGLEGYTF. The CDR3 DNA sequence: TGTGCCACCAGCAGAGAGAGGTCGGGTCTCGAGGGCTACACCTTC. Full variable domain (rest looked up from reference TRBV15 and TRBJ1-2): DAMVIQNPRYQVTQFGKPVTLSCSQTLNHNVMYWYQQKSSQAPKLLFHYYDKDFNNEADTPDNFQSRRPNTSFCFLDIRSPGLGDTAMYLCATSRERSGLEGYTFGSGTRLTVV.

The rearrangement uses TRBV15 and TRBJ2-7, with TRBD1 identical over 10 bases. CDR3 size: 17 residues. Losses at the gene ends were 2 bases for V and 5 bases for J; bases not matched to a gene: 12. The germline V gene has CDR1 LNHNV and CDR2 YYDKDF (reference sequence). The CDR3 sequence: CATSRSYPTGTGDEQYF. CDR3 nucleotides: TGTGCCACCAGCAGATCCTACCCTACCGGGACAGGGGACGAGCAGTACTTC.

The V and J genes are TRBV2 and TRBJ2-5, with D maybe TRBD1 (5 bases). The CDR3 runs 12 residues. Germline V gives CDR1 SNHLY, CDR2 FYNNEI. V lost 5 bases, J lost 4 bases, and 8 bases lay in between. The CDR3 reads CASSPGLETQYF. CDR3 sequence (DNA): TGTGCCAGCAGTCCAGGGTTAGAGACCCAGTACTTC.

The CDR3 region has the DNA TGCGCCAGCAGTGAGTCCGGGAGTGGAAACACCATATATTTT. Translated, it gives CASSESGSGNTIYF. The chain recombines TRBV10-1 with TRBJ1-3, with D unclear. V lost 0 bases, J lost 3 bases, and 6 bases lay in between. Germline V CDR1 and CDR2: WNHNN, SYGVQD (reference sequence). The CDR3 consists of 14 residues.

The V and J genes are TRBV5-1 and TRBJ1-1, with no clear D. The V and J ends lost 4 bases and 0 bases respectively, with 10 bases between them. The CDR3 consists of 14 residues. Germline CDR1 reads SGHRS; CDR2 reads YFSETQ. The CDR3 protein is CASSERDVNTEAFF. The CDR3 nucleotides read TGCGCCAGCAGCGAACGGGATGTGAACACTGAAGCTTTCTTT.

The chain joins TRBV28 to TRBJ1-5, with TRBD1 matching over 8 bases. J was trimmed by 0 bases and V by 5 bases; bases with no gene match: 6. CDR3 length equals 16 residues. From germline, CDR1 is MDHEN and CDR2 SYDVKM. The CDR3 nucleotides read TGTGCCAGCAGTCCCCCGGACAGGGATAGCAATCAGCCCCAGCATTTT. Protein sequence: CASSPPDRDSNQPQHF.

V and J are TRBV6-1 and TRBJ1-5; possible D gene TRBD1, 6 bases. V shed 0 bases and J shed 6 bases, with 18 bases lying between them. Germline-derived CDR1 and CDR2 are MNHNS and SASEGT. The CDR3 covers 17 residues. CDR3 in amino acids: CASSEARFGGAGQPQHF. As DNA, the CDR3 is TGTGCCAGCAGTGAAGCGAGGTTTGGGGGGGCGGGTCAGCCCCAGCATTTT.

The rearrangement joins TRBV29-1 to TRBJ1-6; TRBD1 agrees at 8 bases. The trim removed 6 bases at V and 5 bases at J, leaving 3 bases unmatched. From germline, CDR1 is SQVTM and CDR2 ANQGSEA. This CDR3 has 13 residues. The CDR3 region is CSVLTGDNSPLHF. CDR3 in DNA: TGCAGCGTATTGACAGGGGATAATTCACCCCTCCACTTT.

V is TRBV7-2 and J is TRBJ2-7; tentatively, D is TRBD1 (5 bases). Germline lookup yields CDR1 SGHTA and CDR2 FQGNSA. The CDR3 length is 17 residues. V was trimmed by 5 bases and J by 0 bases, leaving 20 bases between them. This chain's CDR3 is CASSQTVGAYDSYEQYF. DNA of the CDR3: TGTGCCAGCAGCCAAACGGTAGGGGCTTACGACTCCTACGAGCAGTACTTC.

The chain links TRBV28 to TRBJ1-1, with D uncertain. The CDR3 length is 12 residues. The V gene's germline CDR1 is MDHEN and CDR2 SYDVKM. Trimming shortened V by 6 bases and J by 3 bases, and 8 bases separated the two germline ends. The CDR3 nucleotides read TGTGCCAGCAGCCTAGCCCACACTGAAGCTTTCTTT. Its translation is CASSLAHTEAFF.

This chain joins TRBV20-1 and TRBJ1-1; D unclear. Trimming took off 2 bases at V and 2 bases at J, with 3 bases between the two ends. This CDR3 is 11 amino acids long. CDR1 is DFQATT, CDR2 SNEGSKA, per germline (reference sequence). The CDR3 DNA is TGCAGTGCTAGACATAACACTGAAGCTTTCTTT. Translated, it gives CSARHNTEAFF.

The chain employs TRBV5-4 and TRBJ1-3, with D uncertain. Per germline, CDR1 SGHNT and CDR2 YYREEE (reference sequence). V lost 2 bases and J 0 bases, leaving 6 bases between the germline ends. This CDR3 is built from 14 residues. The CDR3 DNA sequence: TGTGCCAGCAGCTTCACGAGCTCTGGAAACACCATATATTTT. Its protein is CASSFTSSGNTIYF.

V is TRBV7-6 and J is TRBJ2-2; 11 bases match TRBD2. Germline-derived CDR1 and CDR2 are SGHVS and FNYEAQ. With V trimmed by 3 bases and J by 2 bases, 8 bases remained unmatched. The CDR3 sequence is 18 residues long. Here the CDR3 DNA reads TGTGCCAGCAGCTTGGAGTTAGCGGGAGGGGCCAACACCGGGGAGCTGTTTTTT. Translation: CASSLELAGGANTGELFF.

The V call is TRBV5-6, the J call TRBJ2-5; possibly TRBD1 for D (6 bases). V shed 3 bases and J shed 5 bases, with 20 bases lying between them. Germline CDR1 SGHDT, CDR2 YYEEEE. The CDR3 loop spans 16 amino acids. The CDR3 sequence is CASSWLGRGREETQYF. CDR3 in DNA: TGTGCCAGCAGCTGGTTGGGCAGGGGTAGAGAGGAGACCCAGTACTTC.

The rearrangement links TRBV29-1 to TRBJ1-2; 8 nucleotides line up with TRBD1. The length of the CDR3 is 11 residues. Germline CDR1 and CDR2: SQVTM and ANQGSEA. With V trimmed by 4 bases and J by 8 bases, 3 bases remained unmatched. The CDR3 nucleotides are TGCAGCGTTGGGGACAGGCAAGGCTACACCTTC. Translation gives CSVGDRQGYTF.

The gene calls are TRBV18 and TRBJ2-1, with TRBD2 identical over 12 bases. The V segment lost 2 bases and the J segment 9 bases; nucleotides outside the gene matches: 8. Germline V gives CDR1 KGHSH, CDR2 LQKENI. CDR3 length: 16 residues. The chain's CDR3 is CASSPSLAGGPGEQFF. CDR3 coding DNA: TGTGCCAGCTCACCATCGCTAGCGGGAGGGCCGGGTGAGCAGTTCTTC.

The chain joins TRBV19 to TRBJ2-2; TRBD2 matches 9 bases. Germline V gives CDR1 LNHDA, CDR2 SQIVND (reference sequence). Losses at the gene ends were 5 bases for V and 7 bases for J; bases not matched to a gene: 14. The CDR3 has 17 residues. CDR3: CASSGGRGGEQIGELFF. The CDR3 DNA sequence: TGTGCCAGTAGTGGCGGGAGGGGAGGGGAACAGATCGGGGAGCTGTTTTTT.

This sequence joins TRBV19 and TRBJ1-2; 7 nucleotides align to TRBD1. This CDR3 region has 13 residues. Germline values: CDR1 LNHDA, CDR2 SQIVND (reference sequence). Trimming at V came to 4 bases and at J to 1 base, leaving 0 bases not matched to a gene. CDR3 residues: CASSRDSNYGYTF. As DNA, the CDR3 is TGTGCCAGTAGTAGGGACAGTAACTATGGCTACACCTTC.

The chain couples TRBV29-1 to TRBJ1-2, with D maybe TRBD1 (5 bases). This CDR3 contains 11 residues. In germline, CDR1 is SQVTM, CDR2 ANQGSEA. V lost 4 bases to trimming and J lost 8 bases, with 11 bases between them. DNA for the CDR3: TGCAGCGTTGTGGGGACTCAAGGCTACACCTTC. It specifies CSVVGTQGYTF.

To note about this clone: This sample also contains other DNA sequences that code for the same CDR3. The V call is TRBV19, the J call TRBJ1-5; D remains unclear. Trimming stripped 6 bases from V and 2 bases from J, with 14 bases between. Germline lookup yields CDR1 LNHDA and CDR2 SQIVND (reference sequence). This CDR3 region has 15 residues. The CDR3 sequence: CASSILGGGNQPQHF. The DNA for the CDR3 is TGTGCCAGTAGCATCCTGGGAGGAGGCAATCAGCCCCAGCATTTT.